This T cell receptor (beta chain) appears in the sequencing data of a study of T cell repertoires in cytomegalovirus infection. The wider study: HLA-B-restricted CMV epitopes that are well studied were used alongside recently identified HLA-C-restricted ones.

This clonotype was counted a few times. The antigen remains unidentified. The junction differs from germline at one of its ends, possibly a read error. The CDR3 runs to 14 residues. The germline V gene encodes CDR1 SSHAT and CDR2 FNYEAQ (reference sequence). MiXCR was run by TCRdb on the reads, yielding one entry per CDR3 protein. This sample has about 890,000 distinct CDR3 sequences, with around a third found just once. The chain is built from TRBV7-7 and TRBJ2-5, with 7 bases fitting TRBD2. The sequence came from a human donor in good health (CMV status not recorded). Some clones in this sample may be carry-over from other donors' samples. Material: cultured CD8+ T cells from PBMCs, obtained from culture after CMV antigen stimulation. CDR3 protein: CASSPGGDEVTKYF. CDR3 sequence (DNA): TGTGCTAGCAGCCCTGGGGGGGATGAGGTTACGAAGTACTTC.